This T cell receptor beta chain was documented in a study of T cells in tuberculosis (dated by TCRdb to between 2018 and 2020). In terms of the full investigation: The study combined CD1B tetramers and high-throughput TCR immunosequencing to characterize T cells specific for the mycobacterial lipid antigen glucose monomycolate (GMM). Summary of the overall study and its limitations: T cells that bind the CD1B-GMM tetramer with low affinity may not have been captured by the stringent sort gate.

Because TCR-alpha and TCR-beta chains were sequenced unpaired, no information on chain pairing was available. The immunoSEQ multiplex PCR assay was used to generate TCR libraries, with TCR-beta and/or TCR-alpha/delta assays applied to each sample. The amplified TCR libraries were sequenced using the Illumina high-throughput platform. The original pipeline was this. Clustering and dimensionality reduction relied on pairwise TCRdist distances among GMM-specific receptors from T cells that were either sorted ex vivo or expanded in vitro. Sequence motifs defined by gene usage and CDR3 content were checked for enrichment by comparing tetramer-positive and tetramer-negative populations. This is the immuneACCESS table as TCRdb keeps it, with only in-frame sequences that have V and J called. A part of the clones is gone; compared with another copy, unresolved V genes explain less than half, and the rest is unexplained. V, J and clone size are those of that table, while D and trimming were read from the DNA. The sample table records tens of thousands of clones; around 86% of these occur just once. The ten largest clones capture over 10% of the sample.

Trimming takes 4 bases from V and 3 bases from J, and the germline ends sit 5 bases apart. The germline V gene (reference sequence) provides CDR1 DFQATT and CDR2 SNEGSKA. Including the terminal cysteine and phenylalanine, the CDR3 comprises 11 residues. Of all the DNA, just the CDR3 is kept, 33 bases in frame from base 1. In regard to this clone: No per-base quality is available; no much larger clone lies one base away.

Thawed, overnight-rested PBMC were stained with GMM-loaded CD1B tetramer, a Live/Dead dye and anti-CD3, then sorted on a FACS Aria II. The CD1B tetramers were loaded with C32 glucose monomycolate that had been purified from Rhodococcus equi. Before cryopreservation, the PBMC used for tetramer sorting had been depleted of CD14-expressing monocytes as part of a separate study. Roughly 100,000 tetramer-negative cells were sorted from each donor and analyzed alongside the tetramer-positive cells. Antigen-specific T cells were sorted from a handful of healthy South African adults using GMM-loaded CD1B tetramers.

The clonotype was recovered from an adult woman with latent tuberculosis. Material: CD1b-GMM tetramer-negative cells sorted from PBMCs. The cell subset or site label, read with the paper, signifies: T cells not binding CD1B-GMM tetramer, sorted from same donor. This sequence uses TRBV20-1 and TRBJ2-3; there is no confident call for the D gene. The DNA is TGCAGTGCTACCCTTACAGATACGCAGTATTTT. This sequence encodes CSATLTDTQYF.